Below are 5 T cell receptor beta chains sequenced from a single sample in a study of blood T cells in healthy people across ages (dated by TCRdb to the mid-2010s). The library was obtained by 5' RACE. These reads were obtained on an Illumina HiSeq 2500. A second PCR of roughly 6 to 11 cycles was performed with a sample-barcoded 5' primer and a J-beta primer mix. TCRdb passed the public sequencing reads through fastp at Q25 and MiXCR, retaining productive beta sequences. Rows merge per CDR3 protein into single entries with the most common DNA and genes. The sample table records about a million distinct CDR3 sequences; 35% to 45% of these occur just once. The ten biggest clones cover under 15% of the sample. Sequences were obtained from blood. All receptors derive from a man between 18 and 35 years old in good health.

CDR3 sequence (DNA): TGTGCCAGCAGTTCTACATGGGACGGTTGGGCTCGTGCTTTCTTT. Residues: CASSSTWDGWARAFF. This chain joins TRBV6-1 and TRBJ1-1; the D gene is possibly TRBD1 (5 bases). V was clipped by 5 bases and J by 11 bases, with 24 bases between them. This CDR3 has 15 residues. Germline V lookup: CDR1 MNHNS, CDR2 SASEGT.

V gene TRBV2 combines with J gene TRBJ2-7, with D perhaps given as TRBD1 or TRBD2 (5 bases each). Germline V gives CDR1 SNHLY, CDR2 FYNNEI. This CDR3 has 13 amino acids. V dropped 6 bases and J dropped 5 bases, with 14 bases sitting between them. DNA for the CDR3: TGTGCCAGCAGCCTAGCAGGGCACAACGAGCAGTACTTC. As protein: CASSLAGHNEQYF.

CDR3 sequence: CASSLSTRHSYEQYF. As DNA, the CDR3 is TGTGCCAGCAGTTTATCTACTAGACACTCCTACGAGCAGTACTTC. The chain uses TRBV27 and TRBJ2-7, with D perhaps matching TRBD2 (5 bases). From germline, CDR1 is MNHEY and CDR2 SMNVEV (reference sequence). This CDR3 region has 15 residues. The V end was cut by 0 bases, the J end by 0 bases, with 9 bases between.

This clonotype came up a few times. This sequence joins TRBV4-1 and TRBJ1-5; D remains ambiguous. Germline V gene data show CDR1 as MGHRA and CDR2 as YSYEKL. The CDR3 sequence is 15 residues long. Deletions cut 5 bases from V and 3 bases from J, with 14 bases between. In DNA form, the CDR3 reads TGCGCCAGCAGCAACCCTGGAGCAGACAATCAGCCCCAGCATTTT. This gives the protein CASSNPGADNQPQHF.

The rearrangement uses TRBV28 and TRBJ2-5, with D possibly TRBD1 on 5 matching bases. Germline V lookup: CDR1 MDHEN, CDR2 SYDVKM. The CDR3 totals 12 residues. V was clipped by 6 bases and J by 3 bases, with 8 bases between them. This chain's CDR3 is CASSWTKETQYF. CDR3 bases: TGTGCCAGCAGCTGGACAAAAGAGACCCAGTACTTC.